These T cell receptor beta chains were read from a single sample in a study of identical twins. TCRdb reprocessed the 5' RACE reads with MiXCR, giving one entry per CDR3 protein. In the table there are 400,000 to 550,000 distinct CDR3 sequences, roughly an eighth of which are singletons. The sample was also linked to a second study, of yellow fever vaccine responses in identical twins.

Sequences were obtained from CD4+ T cells sorted from blood. These receptors came from a woman aged 18 to 35 in good health. Each CDR3 is given with its conserved first and last residue. A D gene is named only where the DNA matches it firmly. Size is omitted from some rows. Given values are once, few, many or a class for expanded clones.

d_call,v_call,clone_size,j_call,cdr3_nt,cdr3_aa
TRBD2,TRBV2,NA,TRBJ2-1,TGTGCCAGCAGTGTTAGCGGGGGGACTTACAATGAGCAGTTCTTC,CASSVSGGTYNEQFF
NA,TRBV29-1,many,TRBJ2-3,TGCAGCGTTGCGAAGAATACGCAGTATTTT,CSVAKNTQYF
NA,TRBV20-1,NA,TRBJ1-2,TGCAGTGCCCCAAACTATGGCTACACCTTC,CSAPNYGYTF
NA,TRBV5-1,many,TRBJ2-7,TGCGCCAGCAGCCTTGCAGGACAGACCTACGAGCAGTACTTC,CASSLAGQTYEQYF
NA,TRBV12-3/TRBV12-4,many,TRBJ2-3,TGTGCCAGCAGTCTTCAAGGGGACCTAAACACACACGATACGCAGTATTTT,CASSLQGDLNTHDTQYF
NA,TRBV7-8,few,TRBJ2-4,TGTGCCAGCCAAGAAGGGGTCGGAGACAGTAAAAACATTCAGTACTTC,CASQEGVGDSKNIQYF
TRBD1,TRBV4-2,NA,TRBJ2-5,TGTGCCAGCAGCCACCCGACAGGGGGCAAAGGAGAGACCCAGTACTTC,CASSHPTGGKGETQYF
TRBD2,TRBV20-1,few,TRBJ2-1,TGCAGTGCTAGTCTGCTAGCGGGGGGTTACAATGAGCAGTTCTTC,CSASLLAGGYNEQFF
NA,TRBV5-1,few,TRBJ2-3,TGCGCCAGCAGCGGGGGGACTCTAGCAAGAGATACGCAGTATTTT,CASSGGTLARDTQYF
TRBD2,TRBV5-6,NA,TRBJ2-7,TGTGCCAGCAGCTTGGCCAATGGCGGGGGGTCCTACGAGCAGTACTTC,CASSLANGGGSYEQYF
NA,TRBV2,NA,TRBJ1-4,TGTGCCAGCAGTGAAGTCCGTACGGTTGAAAAACTGTTTTTT,CASSEVRTVEKLFF
NA,TRBV5-4,NA,TRBJ2-3,TGTGCCAGCAGCTTGGGGGGGTTGGATACGCAGTATTTT,CASSLGGLDTQYF
TRBD1,TRBV10-3,few,TRBJ2-5,TGTGCCATCAGTGAGAGACCGACAGGGGGTGAGACCCAGTACTTC,CAISERPTGGETQYF
NA,TRBV10-3,few,TRBJ2-5,TGTGCCTCACGGGACACGGGCGGGGAGACCCAGTACTTC,CASRDTGGETQYF
NA,TRBV7-6,NA,TRBJ2-1,TGTGCCAGCAGCTTAGCGCACAGGGTGAATGAGCAGTTCTTC,CASSLAHRVNEQFF
NA,TRBV4-3,few,TRBJ2-3,TGCGCCAGCAGCCAAAATGGGGCAGGACGCACAGATACGCAGTATTTT,CASSQNGAGRTDTQYF
TRBD1,TRBV7-9,many,TRBJ1-1,TGTGCCAGCACCCCCGACAGGGCTAGTACTGAAGCTTTCTTT,CASTPDRASTEAFF
NA,TRBV5-6,few,TRBJ2-1,TGTGCCAGCAGCTCGATGGCACTTCTCAATGAGCAGTTCTTC,CASSSMALLNEQFF
NA,TRBV7-2,many,TRBJ2-7,TGTGCCAGCAGCCCGGATGGGCTCCTAATCTACGAGCAGTACTTC,CASSPDGLLIYEQYF
TRBD1,TRBV30,few,TRBJ1-1,TGTGCCTGGAGTGGGGACAGGGTCAAGGTCACTGAAGCTTTCTTT,CAWSGDRVKVTEAFF
NA,TRBV6-5,few,TRBJ2-3,TGTGCCAGCAGTTACGACGTAGGGGATACGCAGTATTTT,CASSYDVGDTQYF
TRBD2,TRBV24-1,NA,TRBJ2-2,TGTGCCACCAGTGTGACTAGCGGGAGAACCGGGGAGCTGTTTTTT,CATSVTSGRTGELFF
NA,TRBV12-3/TRBV12-4,NA,TRBJ2-7,TGTTCCACGGGGCTAGGGGTAGGGGAGCAGTACTTC,CSTGLGVGEQYF
TRBD2,TRBV27,NA,TRBJ2-1,TGTGCCAGCATCTTCAGACTAGCGGGAGAGAGCAATGAGCAGTTCTTC,CASIFRLAGESNEQFF
NA,TRBV20-1,NA,TRBJ2-3,TGCAGTGCCCCGGGGGATTACGTATATACGCAGTATTTT,CSAPGDYVYTQYF
TRBD1,TRBV29-1,few,TRBJ2-1,TGCAGCGTTGAATGGCAGGGGGTCGCGAATGAGCAGTTCTTC,CSVEWQGVANEQFF
NA,TRBV5-6,few,TRBJ2-5,TGTGCCAGCCGGGCCTTAGGTGGAGAGACCCAGTACTTC,CASRALGGETQYF
NA,TRBV6-2/TRBV6-3,few,TRBJ2-3,TGTGCCAGCAGTTACTTCAGGGTGACGGATACGCAGTATTTT,CASSYFRVTDTQYF
TRBD2,TRBV7-7,many,TRBJ2-4,TGTGCTAGCAGCTTATGGACTAGCGGACTAGAGTACTTC,CASSLWTSGLEYF
TRBD1,TRBV7-9,once,TRBJ1-1,TGTGCCAGCAGCCGCCCGACAGGGGGGGTAACTGAAGCTTTCTTT,CASSRPTGGVTEAFF
NA,TRBV12-3/TRBV12-4,many,TRBJ2-7,TGTGCCAGCAGTTTAGGTTCGGCAGTTACTAAGGACTTC,CASSLGSAVTKDF
NA,TRBV20-1,many,TRBJ2-3,TGCAGTGCTAGGTCTAAGGATACGCAGTATTTT,CSARSKDTQYF
NA,TRBV5-1,few,TRBJ1-1,TGCGCCAGCAGCTTGGGAAGGACAGCACTAGAAGCTTTCTTT,CASSLGRTALEAFF
NA,TRBV3-1,NA,TRBJ1-1,TGTGCCAGCAGCCCCCTGAGGGGACGGGGCACTGAAGCTTTCTTT,CASSPLRGRGTEAFF
NA,TRBV20-1,few,TRBJ2-3,TGCAGTGCCATCTCTCGGTCATCTAGCACAGATACGCAGTATTTT,CSAISRSSSTDTQYF
TRBD2,TRBV25-1,many,TRBJ2-5,TGTGCCAGCAGTGCTCCGACTGGGCGGGAGGGGAGAGAGACCCAGTACTTC,CASSAPTGREGRETQYF
NA,TRBV20-1,few,TRBJ2-7,TGCAGTGCTCGAGGGATCGAGCAGTACTTC,CSARGIEQYF
TRBD2,TRBV12-3/TRBV12-4,many,TRBJ2-5,TGTGCCAGCAGCCGACTAGCGGGAAGAGAGACCCAGTACTTC,CASSRLAGRETQYF
TRBD1,TRBV20-1,NA,TRBJ2-1,TGCAGTGCTAGAACGGGACAGAGATACAATGAGCAGTTCTTC,CSARTGQRYNEQFF
NA,TRBV5-4,NA,TRBJ2-3,TGTGCCAGCAGCTTGGCTCTTAGCACAGATACGCAGTATTTT,CASSLALSTDTQYF
NA,TRBV29-1,NA,TRBJ2-7,TGCAGCGTCGAGGCGTCTAGCGAGAGCTCCTACGAGCAGTACTTC,CSVEASSESSYEQYF
TRBD2,TRBV18,NA,TRBJ2-3,TGTGCCAGCTCACCCTTGCAGGGACTAGCGTACACAGATACGCAGTATTTT,CASSPLQGLAYTDTQYF
NA,TRBV5-1,NA,TRBJ1-6,TGCGCCAGCAGCTATGGGACGAGCTCCTATAATTCACCCCTCCACTTT,CASSYGTSSYNSPLHF
NA,TRBV5-6,many,TRBJ2-2,TGTGCCAGCAGCTTACGTTCGACAGCGAACACCGGGGAGCTGTTTTTT,CASSLRSTANTGELFF
TRBD1,TRBV5-1,NA,TRBJ2-3,TGCGCCAGCAGCTTGTTCCCGGACAGGGCCAGCACAGATACGCAGTATTTT,CASSLFPDRASTDTQYF
NA,TRBV7-8,NA,TRBJ1-4,TGTGCCAGCAGCCCCCACGACCGCGGGTCTGGGGAAAAACTGTTTTTT,CASSPHDRGSGEKLFF
NA,TRBV5-1,once,TRBJ2-7,TGCGCCAACAGTTGGGGGGACTACGAGCAGTACTTC,CANSWGDYEQYF
NA,TRBV7-3,NA,TRBJ2-7,TGTGCCAGCAGCCCCCAGGGACCAGGGAGAGAGCAGTACTTC,CASSPQGPGREQYF
TRBD1,TRBV12-3/TRBV12-4,few,TRBJ2-7,TGTGCCAGCAGCTCGGGACAGCTAGTTAAGTACTTC,CASSSGQLVKYF
TRBD1,TRBV27,NA,TRBJ2-7,TGTGCCAGCAGTTTAAGGAGACAGGGACCCTACGGGCAGTACTTC,CASSLRRQGPYGQYF